This T cell receptor (beta chain) stems from a study of shared clonotypes between healthy human individuals. Study-level information: Each donor contributed plates that comprised three CD4 naive, three CD4 memory, two CD8 naive and one CD8 memory.

The study's findings and limits: The diversity represented, both genetic and in exposure history, was limited by few donors.

The table came from immunoSEQ multiplex PCR; TCRdb's copy has only in-frame clones and leaves some out. The sample contains some 2 million clones, approximately 95% of which appear only once. A note on this clone: The antigen is not known.

Cells designated naive CD8 were CD45RO-negative and were positively selected for CCR7, with terminally differentiated effector memory CD45RA+ cells excluded. Germline V lookup: CDR1 SGHAT, CDR2 FQNNGV. This CDR3 comprises 15 residues. V was trimmed by 1 base and J by 8 bases, leaving 14 bases between them. Sequencing was performed on naive CD8+ T cells sorted from blood. The chain employs TRBV11-2 and TRBJ1-4; D perhaps matches TRBD1 (5 bases). The sequence was obtained from a man younger than 35 in good health. This CDR3 reads CASSLVGGVIEKLFF. For the CDR3, the DNA is TGTGCCAGCAGCTTAGTTGGGGGGGTGATCGAAAAACTGTTTTTT.